Included here is one T cell receptor beta chain sequence, with context. Its antigen remains unknown. This specimen comes from a study of metastatic and nonmetastatic thyroid tumors. As for the study in general: Repertoires from blood and tumor or nodule tissue of malignant and benign thyroid patients were compared.

In the original analysis: The study took CDR3 differences across clinicopathological groups and made a distant-metastasis classifier for papillary thyroid cancer from them. TCRdb reanalyzed the PCR reads via MiXCR. For this entry, the V and J calls and clone size follow TCRdb and not the study's own pipeline. The sample has about 20,000 clones; around 33% are singletons. V shed 5 bases and J shed 5 bases, with 18 bases lying between them. This CDR3 has 14 residues. The germline V gene has CDR1 DFQATT and CDR2 SNEGSKA (reference sequence). Study findings and constraints: Compared with benign nodules, malignant thyroid tumors were reported to have significantly higher TCR beta diversity in both blood and tumor.

Before thyroid surgery, none of the patients had received any treatment. This clonotype was obtained from a female donor with papillary thyroid cancer or a benign thyroid nodule (not recorded which). Some clones in this sample may be carry-over from other donors' samples. The sample comprised tumor tissue. The chain joins TRBV20-1 to TRBJ1-1; no clear D. This chain's CDR3 is CSAEGPEVSTEAFF. The CDR3 coding sequence is TGCAGTGCTGAGGGCCCTGAGGTTAGTACTGAAGCTTTCTTT.